The next 26 T cell receptor beta chains were all read from a single sample in a study of technical replicates of blood from a handful of donors. Here immunoSEQ multiplex PCR was the method, and the copy in TCRdb shows in-frame clones only, minus some. The sample includes about 81,000 clones, 70% to 90% of them seen just once. The sample was PBMCs. Receptors originate from a human donor in good health. Some clones in this sample may be carry-over from other donors' samples.

J is TRBJ2-3 and V is TRBV9, with TRBD2 matching over 14 bases. The V gene's germline CDR1 is SGDLS and CDR2 YYNGEE. This CDR3 has 17 amino acids. V lost 0 bases and J lost 7; bases outside the gene matches: 7. The DNA for the CDR3 is TGTGCCAGCAGCGTAGTGGGGACTAGCGGGAGCCGACATACGCAGTATTTT. Translating it yields CASSVVGTSGSRHTQYF.

The rearrangement uses TRBV4-3 and TRBJ1-4, with D uncertain. The CDR3 extends over 15 amino acids. CDR1 and CDR2 (germline): LGHNA, YSLEER. Trimming took 1 base from V and 0 from J, leaving 6 bases between them. CDR3 DNA sequence: TGCGCCAGCAGCCAAGTACACGCAACTAATGAAAAACTGTTTTTT. Its protein is CASSQVHATNEKLFF.

This clone showed up many times. The rearrangement uses TRBV9 and TRBJ2-7; 8 bases agree with TRBD2. This CDR3 comprises 14 residues. Germline loops: CDR1 SGDLS, CDR2 YYNGEE. The V gene end was trimmed by 3 bases and the J gene end by 5 bases; junction bases not matched to a gene: 7. Here the CDR3 DNA reads TGTGCCAGCAGCGGATTAGCGGGGAGTGACGAGCAGTACTTC. Encoded protein: CASSGLAGSDEQYF.

The count of this clone is one. This chain connects TRBV5-4 to TRBJ2-2; the match to TRBD2 covers 10 bases. The CDR3 contains 16 residues. Unmatched junction bases numbered 7, after V lost 4 bases and J lost 4 bases. Germline CDR1 and CDR2: SGHNT and YYREEE (reference sequence). CDR3 sequence (DNA): TGTGCCAGCAGCGAGAGCGGGGGGGCCCGCACCGGGGAGCTGTTTTTT. Its translation: CASSESGGARTGELFF.

The V and J genes are TRBV6-6 and TRBJ2-7; D might be TRBD2 (5 bases). Deletions cut 4 bases from V and 1 base from J, with 11 bases between. The CDR3 length is 14 residues. Per the germline V gene, CDR1 is MNHNY and CDR2 is SVGAGI (reference sequence). The CDR3 nucleotides are TGTGCCAGCAGTTCCCCCGCGGGTTCCTACGAGCAGTACTTC. Its protein is CASSSPAGSYEQYF.

The chain is built from TRBV11-2 and TRBJ2-7, with 12 nucleotides matching TRBD2. The V gene's germline CDR1 is SGHAT and CDR2 FQNNGV. This CDR3 contains 15 residues. With V trimmed by 5 bases and J by 2 bases, 4 bases remained unmatched. The CDR3 sequence: CASSKGLAGPYEQYF. CDR3 nucleotide sequence: TGTGCCAGCAGCAAAGGACTAGCGGGACCCTACGAGCAGTACTTC. Supplemented by reference TRBV11-2 and TRBJ2-7, the full variable domain reads EAGVAQSPRYKIIEKRQSVAFWCNPISGHATLYWYQQILGQGPKLLIQFQNNGVVDDSQLPKDRFSAERLKGVDSTLKIQPAKLEDSAVYLCASSKGLAGPYEQYFGPGTRLTVT.

The chain couples TRBV19 to TRBJ2-1, with 13 bases lining up with TRBD2. The CDR3 totals 15 residues. V lost 7 bases, J lost 7 bases, and 7 bases stayed unmatched. Looked up from germline, CDR1 is LNHDA and CDR2 is SQIVND (reference sequence). CDR3 in amino acids: CASTVLAGGRNEQFF. The CDR3 coding sequence is TGTGCCAGTACCGTACTAGCGGGGGGGCGTAATGAGCAGTTCTTC.

Points on this clone: The same CDR3 is also encoded by other DNA sequences in this sample. This sequence joins TRBV30 and TRBJ1-2; no firm D call. CDR3 size: 13 residues. V was pared by 1 base and J by 8 bases, with 14 bases between. Per the germline V gene, CDR1 is GTSNPN and CDR2 is SVGIG (reference sequence). The CDR3 sequence: CAWSDGGRGGYTF. The CDR3 DNA reads as TGTGCCTGGAGTGACGGAGGGCGGGGAGGCTACACCTTC.

This chain uses TRBV4-1 with TRBJ2-7; TRBD1 matches at 9 bases. Germline-derived CDR1 and CDR2 are MGHRA and YSYEKL. Trimming at V came to 4 bases and at J to 7 bases, leaving 2 bases not matched to a gene. The CDR3 has 12 amino acids. The CDR3 nucleotides read TGCGCCAGCAGCCTGGACAGGGGTGAGCAGTACTTC. Amino acid sequence: CASSLDRGEQYF.

The V call is TRBV29-1, the J call TRBJ2-3, with a weak D call TRBD2 (6 bases). V was trimmed by 4 bases and J by 2 bases, leaving 13 bases between them. The germline V gene encodes CDR1 SQVTM and CDR2 ANQGSEA. The CDR3 loop spans 14 amino acids. Here the CDR3 reads CSVVASGPTDTQYF. Here the CDR3 DNA reads TGCAGCGTTGTCGCGAGCGGGCCCACAGATACGCAGTATTTT.

The chain joins TRBV30 to TRBJ2-1; D remains ambiguous. Germline values: CDR1 GTSNPN, CDR2 SVGIG (reference sequence). CDR3 length: 12 amino acids. The germline V and J ends were trimmed by 1 base and 4 bases, with 5 bases remaining between them. The CDR3 DNA is TGTGCCTGGAGTGGCGGTTACAATGAGCAGTTCTTC. As protein: CAWSGGYNEQFF.

This clone turned up a few times. The chain is built from TRBV5-1 and TRBJ1-1, with 8 nucleotides matching TRBD1. Germline V gene data show CDR1 as SGHRS and CDR2 as YFSETQ. The CDR3 is made up of 15 amino acids. Trimming cost V 6 bases and J 8 bases; bases outside gene matches: 15. CDR3 region: CASNNRETGAGEAFF. The CDR3 region has the DNA TGCGCCAGCAACAATAGAGAGACAGGGGCAGGGGAAGCTTTCTTT.

For the CDR3, the DNA is TGTGCCAGCAGCCCCGACAGGGTGGGAAACACCATATATTTT. This translates into CASSPDRVGNTIYF. The chain employs TRBV7-2 and TRBJ1-3; 7 nucleotides align to TRBD1. V shed 5 bases, J shed 4 bases, and the junction held 5 bases outside the gene matches. The CDR3 is made up of 14 amino acids. Germline values: CDR1 SGHTA, CDR2 FQGNSA.

This chain links TRBV15 with TRBJ1-1; D is unclear. Germline V gives CDR1 LNHNV, CDR2 YYDKDF (reference sequence). V dropped 1 base and J dropped 3 bases, with 6 bases sitting between them. This CDR3 has 13 residues. CDR3 nucleotide sequence: TGTGCCACCAGCAGAGGTACAGACACTGAAGCTTTCTTT. Its translation: CATSRGTDTEAFF.

The V and J genes are TRBV11-1 and TRBJ1-1; no clear D gene. The V gene's germline CDR1 is SGHAT and CDR2 FQDESV (reference sequence). Trimming took off 1 base at V and 1 base at J, with 4 bases between the two ends. The CDR3 loop spans 13 amino acids. The CDR3 sequence is CASSLGANTEAFF. CDR3 in DNA: TGTGCCAGCAGCTTAGGGGCGAACACTGAAGCTTTCTTT. The variable domain in full, with the rest retrieved from reference TRBV11-1 and TRBJ1-1, is EAEVAQSPRYKITEKSQAVAFWCDPISGHATLYWYRQILGQGPELLVQFQDESVVDDSQLPKDRFSAERLKGVDSTLKIQPAELGDSAMYLCASSLGANTEAFFGQGTRLTVV.

This chain joins TRBV15 and TRBJ1-4; D is ambiguous. Trimming stripped 0 bases from V and 9 bases from J, with 8 bases between. Germline CDR1 is LNHNV and CDR2 is YYDKDF (reference sequence). The CDR3 sequence is 13 residues long. CDR3 coding DNA: TGTGCCACCAGCAGAGAGCAGCGACAAAAACTGTTTTTT. As protein: CATSREQRQKLFF.

The rearrangement links TRBV19 to TRBJ1-2; D gene unclear. CDR1 LNHDA and CDR2 SQIVND come from the germline V gene (reference sequence). CDR3 length: 12 amino acids. V was clipped by 1 base and J by 3 bases, with 3 bases between them. The CDR3 nucleotides are TGTGCCAGTAGTATAGCGTACTATGGCTACACCTTC. This sequence encodes CASSIAYYGYTF.

The rearrangement uses TRBV15 and TRBJ2-7; 8 nucleotides line up with TRBD1. Germline-derived CDR1 and CDR2 are LNHNV and YYDKDF (reference sequence). There are 17 residues in the CDR3. Trimming cost V 1 base and J 2 bases; bases outside gene matches: 10. CDR3 region: CATSRALFRGPTYEQYF. The CDR3 DNA follows: TGTGCCACCAGCAGAGCCCTTTTCAGGGGGCCAACCTACGAGCAGTACTTC.

The rearrangement links TRBV7-9 to TRBJ1-4, with 10 bases lining up with TRBD1. The CDR3 has 16 residues. V shed 4 bases and J 4 bases; nucleotides not matched to a gene: 6. Germline V lookup: CDR1 SEHNR, CDR2 FQNEAQ (reference sequence). CDR3 region: CASSSTGGGNNEKLFF. The CDR3 nucleotides are TGTGCCAGCAGCTCGACAGGGGGCGGCAATAATGAAAAACTGTTTTTT. The complete variable domain, with remaining parts taken from reference TRBV7-9 and TRBJ1-4, reads DTGVSQNPRHKITKRGQNVTFRCDPISEHNRLYWYRQTLGQGPEFLTYFQNEAQLEKSRLLSDRFSAERPKGSFSTLEIQRTEQGDSAMYLCASSSTGGGNNEKLFFGSGTQLSVL.

The genes are TRBV30 and TRBJ2-7, with 11 nucleotides matching TRBD1. The CDR3 extends over 14 amino acids. CDR1 is GTSNPN and CDR2 is SVGIG in the germline V gene (reference sequence). The junction had 2 bases not matched to a gene; V was cut back by 2 bases and J by 2 bases. For the CDR3, the DNA is TGTGCCTGGAGTATGGGACAGGGGGCCTACGAGCAGTACTTC. Encoded protein: CAWSMGQGAYEQYF.

The chain combines TRBV5-1 with TRBJ1-1; unclear D gene. Trimming cost V 0 bases and J 0 bases, with 6 bases left between them. This CDR3 comprises 14 residues. Germline V gene sequence: CDR1 SGHRS, CDR2 YFSETQ. CDR3 protein: CASSLVTLNTEAFF. The DNA of the CDR3 is TGCGCCAGCAGCTTGGTAACACTGAACACTGAAGCTTTCTTT.

The genes are TRBV19 and TRBJ1-1; the D gene is possibly TRBD1 (6 bases). Germline CDR1 is LNHDA and CDR2 is SQIVND (reference sequence). This CDR3 is built from 13 residues. The V and J ends lost 5 bases and 4 bases respectively, with 11 bases between them. As DNA, the CDR3 is TGTGCCAGTAGTGGTACAGGGTTCACTGAAGCTTTCTTT. Its protein product is CASSGTGFTEAFF.

The chain is built from TRBV11-2 and TRBJ2-7; 10 nucleotides align to TRBD2. Germline CDR1 is SGHAT and CDR2 is FQNNGV. V lost 4 bases and J lost 4; bases outside the gene matches: 13. The CDR3 totals 17 residues. The CDR3 protein is CASSSPFLAGAAYEQYF. CDR3 coding DNA: TGTGCCAGCAGCTCGCCGTTTCTAGCGGGGGCCGCTTACGAGCAGTACTTC. The whole variable domain, remainder taken from reference TRBV11-2 and TRBJ2-7, is EAGVAQSPRYKIIEKRQSVAFWCNPISGHATLYWYQQILGQGPKLLIQFQNNGVVDDSQLPKDRFSAERLKGVDSTLKIQPAKLEDSAVYLCASSSPFLAGAAYEQYFGPGTRLTVT.

The chain joins TRBV7-9 to TRBJ2-3, with a possible D match to TRBD2 (5 bases). V dropped 5 bases and J dropped 0 bases, with 12 bases sitting between them. In germline, CDR1 is SEHNR, CDR2 FQNEAQ (reference sequence). The CDR3 covers 15 residues. CDR3 bases: TGTGCCAGCAGCCCCAGCGGATATAGCACAGATACGCAGTATTTT. The encoded protein is CASSPSGYSTDTQYF.

CDR3 sequence (DNA): TGTGCCAGCAGCTACGGGGCCGAGAACACCTTC. The encoded protein is CASSYGAENTF. The chain recombines TRBV6-6 with TRBJ1-2; TRBD1 is a possible D gene (5 bases). This CDR3 is 11 amino acids long. V lost 6 bases and J lost 12, with 14 bases in between. Germline CDR1 MNHNY, CDR2 SVGAGI (reference sequence).

J is TRBJ1-1 and V is TRBV5-6, with a weak D call TRBD1 (5 bases). Germline CDR1 reads SGHDT; CDR2 reads YYEEEE. With 1 base removed from V and 8 bases from J, the gap between germline ends came to 9 bases. The CDR3 covers 12 residues. The CDR3 DNA reads as TGTGCCAGCAGCTTGATGACAGAAGAAGCTTTCTTT. This codes for CASSLMTEEAFF.